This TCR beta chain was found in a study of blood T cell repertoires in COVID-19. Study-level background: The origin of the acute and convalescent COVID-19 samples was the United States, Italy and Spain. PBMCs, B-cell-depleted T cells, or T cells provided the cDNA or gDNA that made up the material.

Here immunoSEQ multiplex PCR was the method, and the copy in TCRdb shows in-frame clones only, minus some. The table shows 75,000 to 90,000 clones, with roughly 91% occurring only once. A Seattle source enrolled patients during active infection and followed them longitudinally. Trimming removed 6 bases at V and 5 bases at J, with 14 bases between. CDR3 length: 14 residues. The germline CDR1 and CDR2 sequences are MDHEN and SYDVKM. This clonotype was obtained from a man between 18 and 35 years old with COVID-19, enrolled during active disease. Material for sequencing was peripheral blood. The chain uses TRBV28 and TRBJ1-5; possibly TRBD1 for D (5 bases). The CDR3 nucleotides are TGTGCCAGCAGCCTTTCCCCGGGGGATCAGCCCCAGCATTTT. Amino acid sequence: CASSLSPGDQPQHF.